This T cell receptor (beta chain) was found in a study of blood T cell repertoires in COVID-19. On the study more broadly: There were acute and convalescent COVID-19 samples, and they came from the United States, Italy and Spain. In each case, the material was cDNA or gDNA derived from T cells, B-cell-depleted T cells, or PBMCs.

Seattle cases were enrolled at active infection and followed longitudinally. Original methodology: It was from reference gene primer amplification that nucleated cell counts were estimated. Generated by immunoSEQ multiplex PCR, the TCRdb table keeps only in-frame clones and is missing some. That table supplies the V and J calls and clone size; D and trimming were determined from the DNA. Among 180,000 or so clones listed, approximately 80% were seen once. Germline V lookup: CDR1 MNHEY, CDR2 SMNVEV (reference sequence). The CDR3 extends over 15 amino acids. Trimming took off 2 bases at V and 7 bases at J, with 15 bases between the two ends.

The sequencing sample was made of peripheral blood. The sequence derives from a woman aged 40 to 55 with COVID-19, enrolled during active disease. This chain links TRBV27 with TRBJ1-5, with a possible D match to TRBD1 (5 bases). The CDR3 DNA reads as TGTGCCAGCAGTTTAAGTTTGGGGGGTACACAGCCCCAGCATTTT. Its protein is CASSLSLGGTQPQHF.